This TCR beta chain was captured by sequencing in a study of blood T cell repertoires in COVID-19. The wider study: Nucleic acid was either cDNA or gDNA, and it came from T cells, B-cell-depleted T cells, or PBMCs.

Germline V CDR1 and CDR2: SEHNR, FQNEAQ (reference sequence). This CDR3 contains 14 residues. V gave up 5 bases and J gave up 7 bases; unmatched junction bases: 8. Only one count was recorded for this clone. Sequencing was performed with immunoSEQ multiplex PCR; in TCRdb, only in-frame clones are kept and a portion is missing. The sample has approximately 170,000 clones, about nine tenths seen once. The chain employs TRBV7-9 and TRBJ2-5; 9 positions agree with TRBD2. The source material was peripheral blood. This clonotype was obtained from a man aged 25-45 years with acute or convalescent COVID-19. The CDR3 DNA reads TGTGCCAGCAGCATTCCGGGACTAGCAGTGACCCAGTACTTC. Encoded protein: CASSIPGLAVTQYF.